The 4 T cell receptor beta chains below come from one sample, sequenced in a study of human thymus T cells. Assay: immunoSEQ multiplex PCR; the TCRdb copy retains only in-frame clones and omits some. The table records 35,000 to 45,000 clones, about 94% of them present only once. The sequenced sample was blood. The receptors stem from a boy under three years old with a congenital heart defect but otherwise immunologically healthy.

The CDR3, as DNA: TGTGCCAGTAGTATTCTAGCGGGACCCTACGAGCAGTACTTC. Translated, it gives CASSILAGPYEQYF. The chain employs TRBV19 and TRBJ2-7; TRBD2 matches 9 bases. V was clipped by 3 bases and J by 2 bases; unmatched bases: 2. This CDR3 region has 14 residues. Looked up from germline, CDR1 is LNHDA and CDR2 is SQIVND (reference sequence). The full variable domain, in which reference TRBV19 and TRBJ2-7 provide the parts outside the CDR3, is DGGITQSPKYLFRKEGQNVTLSCEQNLNHDAMYWYRQDPGQGLRLIYYSQIVNDFQKGDIAEGYSVSREKKESFPLTVTSAQKNPTAFYLCASSILAGPYEQYFGPGTRLTVT.

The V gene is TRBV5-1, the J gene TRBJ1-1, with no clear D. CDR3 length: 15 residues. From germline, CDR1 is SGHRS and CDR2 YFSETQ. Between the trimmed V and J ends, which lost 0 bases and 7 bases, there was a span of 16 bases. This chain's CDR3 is CASSLEWAFVGEAFF. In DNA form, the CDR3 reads TGCGCCAGCAGCTTGGAGTGGGCGTTTGTAGGTGAAGCTTTCTTT. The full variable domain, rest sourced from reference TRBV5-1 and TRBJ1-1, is KAGVTQTPRYLIKTRGQQVTLSCSPISGHRSVSWYQQTPGQGLQFLFEYFSETQRNKGNFPGRFSGRQFSNSRSEMNVSTLELGDSALYLCASSLEWAFVGEAFFGQGTRLTVV.

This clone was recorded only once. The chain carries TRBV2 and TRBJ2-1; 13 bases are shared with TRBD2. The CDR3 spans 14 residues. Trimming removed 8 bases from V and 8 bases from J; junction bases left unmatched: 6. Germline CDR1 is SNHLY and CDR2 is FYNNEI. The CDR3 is CASGETSGGHEQFF. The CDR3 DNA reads TGTGCCAGCGGCGAGACTAGCGGGGGGCATGAGCAGTTCTTC.

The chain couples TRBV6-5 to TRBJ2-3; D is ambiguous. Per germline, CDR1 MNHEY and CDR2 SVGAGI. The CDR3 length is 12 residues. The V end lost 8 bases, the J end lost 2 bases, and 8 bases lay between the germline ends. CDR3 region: CASPFPTDTQYF. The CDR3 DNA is TGTGCCAGCCCCTTCCCCACAGATACGCAGTATTTT.